This TCR beta chain came from a study of T cell responses to AZD1222 COVID-19 vaccine. The assay was immunoSEQ multiplex PCR, and TCRdb's table has in-frame clones only and misses some. The sample holds 60,000 to 85,000 clones, around 87% seen once. Germline V CDR1 and CDR2: MDHEN, SYDVKM. The ends lost 2 bases at V and 2 bases at J; junction bases unmatched: 5. This CDR3 spans 15 amino acids. This chain links TRBV28 with TRBJ2-7, with 8 bases identical to TRBD1. The receptor was derived from an adult who received the AZD1222 COVID-19 vaccine. The sample consisted of peripheral blood, taken 28 days after the second AZD1222 dose. This chain's CDR3 is CASSLDRGATYEQYF. The DNA of the CDR3 is TGTGCCAGCAGTTTAGACAGGGGTGCTACCTACGAGCAGTACTTC.